The 21 T cell receptor beta chains below all came from one sample that was sequenced in a study of vaccination effects on CD4 cells after COVID-19. Between days 9 and 10 of culture, CD4+ T cells were separated out. The table came from immunoSEQ multiplex PCR; TCRdb's copy has only in-frame clones and leaves some out. The table includes tens of thousands of clones, 75% to 80% detected once. Their specific antigens are unknown. The material sequenced was CD4+ T cells from PBMCs cultured without peptide, taken before COVID-19 vaccination. The receptors were sampled from a human donor who received a COVID-19 vaccine.

This clone was counted a single time. The rearrangement uses TRBV18 and TRBJ2-2; D uncertain. CDR1 is KGHSH, CDR2 LQKENI, per germline. The CDR3 totals 14 residues. Deletions cut 2 bases from V and 6 bases from J, with 10 bases between. As DNA, the CDR3 is TGTGCCAGCTCACCAGTCGCGAGCGCCGGGGAGCTGTTTTTT. Translating gives CASSPVASAGELFF.

V usage is TRBV20-1 and J usage is TRBJ2-5; a possible D gene is TRBD1 (5 bases). The CDR3 consists of 14 residues. V lost 3 bases and J lost 4, with 15 bases in between. CDR1 and CDR2 from the germline V gene are DFQATT and SNEGSKA (reference sequence). DNA for the CDR3: TGCAGTGCTAGTTCGGACATGGGATTAGAGACCCAGTACTTC. This encodes CSASSDMGLETQYF.

This clone has only one observation. V usage is TRBV5-1 and J usage is TRBJ2-3; possibly TRBD2 for D (7 bases). The CDR3 is 15 residues long. Trimming cost V 1 base and J 5 bases, with 14 bases left between them. The germline V gene encodes CDR1 SGHRS and CDR2 YFSETQ. CDR3 protein: CASSLWGGSGDTQYF. DNA of the CDR3: TGCGCCAGCAGCTTGTGGGGGGGCTCTGGAGATACGCAGTATTTT.

V and J are TRBV2 and TRBJ1-1, with a tentative D call TRBD1 (6 bases). The CDR3 covers 15 residues. The germline V gene encodes CDR1 SNHLY and CDR2 FYNNEI. Trimming removed 8 bases at V and 0 bases at J, with 16 bases between. The CDR3 is CASVTDRHMNTEAFF. The CDR3 bases are TGTGCCAGCGTGACGGACAGACATATGAACACTGAAGCTTTCTTT.

This chain connects TRBV24-1 to TRBJ2-1; possible D gene TRBD2, 6 bases. CDR1 is KGHDR and CDR2 is SFDVKD in the germline V gene. Between the trimmed V and J ends, which lost 1 base and 9 bases, there was a span of 6 bases. The CDR3 loop spans 12 amino acids. The CDR3 loop reads CATSDFGGEQFF. The DNA for the CDR3 is TGTGCCACCAGTGATTTCGGGGGTGAGCAGTTCTTC.

The chain joins TRBV5-1 to TRBJ1-1, with 8 bases fitting TRBD1. The CDR3 has 16 amino acids. V trimming: 4 bases; J trimming: 0 bases; junction bases outside the gene matches: 8. Germline V gene lookup returns CDR1 SGHRS and CDR2 YFSETQ. The CDR3 here is CASSVGGQGMNTEAFF. DNA for the CDR3: TGCGCCAGCAGCGTAGGCGGACAGGGAATGAACACTGAAGCTTTCTTT.

The V gene is TRBV4-1, the J gene TRBJ1-5; 8 bases align to TRBD1. The junction had 7 bases not matched to a gene; V was cut back by 3 bases and J by 0 bases. Germline-derived CDR1 and CDR2 are MGHRA and YSYEKL. The CDR3 has 17 amino acids. CDR3 protein: CASSHGRQGSSNQPQHF. CDR3 DNA: TGCGCCAGCAGCCACGGGCGACAGGGGTCTAGCAATCAGCCCCAGCATTTT.

This CDR3 reads CASSRDSSYNEQFF. In DNA, the CDR3 is TGTGCCAGTAGCCGGGACAGTTCCTACAATGAGCAGTTCTTC. The chain combines TRBV19 with TRBJ2-1; 7 bases map to TRBD1. The CDR3 totals 14 residues. CDR1 and CDR2 from the germline V gene are LNHDA and SQIVND (reference sequence). V dropped 6 bases and J dropped 1; count of bases not matched to a gene: 3.

This sequence joins TRBV28 and TRBJ1-1; D may be TRBD1 (6 bases). Per germline, CDR1 MDHEN and CDR2 SYDVKM. The length of the CDR3 is 16 residues. Trimming removed 5 bases at V and 0 bases at J, with 16 bases between. Here the CDR3 reads CASSRDRRVLNTEAFF. For the CDR3, the DNA is TGTGCCAGCAGTCGAGACAGGAGGGTTTTGAACACTGAAGCTTTCTTT.

This clone was counted only a few times. This chain joins TRBV28 and TRBJ2-2, with D hard to call. This CDR3 comprises 20 residues. V was pared by 3 bases and J by 1 base, with 24 bases between. In germline, CDR1 is MDHEN, CDR2 SYDVKM. The CDR3 region is CASSFPGALQSRRNTGELFF. CDR3 nucleotides: TGTGCCAGCAGTTTCCCGGGTGCCCTACAATCCAGAAGGAACACCGGGGAGCTGTTTTTT.

The chain joins TRBV4-3 to TRBJ1-4, with 8 bases identical to TRBD1. With V trimmed by 0 bases and J by 8 bases, 11 bases remained unmatched. The CDR3 consists of 17 residues. CDR1 and CDR2 (germline): LGHNA, YSLEER. The chain's CDR3 is CASSQEAPPGGGEKLFF. CDR3 nucleotides: TGCGCCAGCAGCCAAGAGGCCCCTCCAGGGGGCGGGGAAAAACTGTTTTTT.

J is TRBJ2-3 and V is TRBV5-6; D gene uncertain. Germline V gene sequence: CDR1 SGHDT, CDR2 YYEEEE. The CDR3 length is 14 residues. The V end was cut by 0 bases, the J end by 2 bases, with 7 bases between. CDR3: CASSLGRATDTQYF. The CDR3 coding sequence is TGTGCCAGCAGCTTGGGACGGGCCACAGATACGCAGTATTTT.

J is TRBJ2-1 and V is TRBV3-1 (or the pseudogene TRBV3-2); 8 bases are a match to TRBD1. The CDR3 extends over 16 amino acids. Germline CDR1 LGHDT, CDR2 YNNKEL (reference sequence). V shed 2 bases, J shed 6 bases, and the junction held 9 bases outside the gene matches. In DNA, the CDR3 is TGTGCCAGCAGCCAATGGGGGACAGGTGTTCTCAATGAGCAGTTCTTC. Translated, it gives CASSQWGTGVLNEQFF.

The gene calls are TRBV18 and TRBJ1-6, with 7 bases identical to TRBD1. Trimming cost V 6 bases and J 9 bases; bases outside gene matches: 5. Germline CDR1 reads KGHSH; CDR2 reads LQKENI. CDR3 size: 13 residues. DNA of the CDR3: TGTGCCAGCTCGACGGACAGGCTTTCACCCCTCCACTTT. Translating it yields CASSTDRLSPLHF. Using reference TRBV18 and TRBJ1-6 for the parts outside the CDR3, the full variable domain is NAGVMQNPRHLVRRRGQEARLRCSPMKGHSHVYWYRQLPEEGLKFMVYLQKENIIDESGMPKERFSAEFPKEGPSILRIQQVVRGDSAAYFCASSTDRLSPLHFGNGTRLTVT.

This chain connects TRBV24-1 to TRBJ1-5, with D possibly TRBD1 on 5 matching bases. Germline V gives CDR1 KGHDR, CDR2 SFDVKD. CDR3 size: 13 residues. V lost 4 bases and J lost 12, with 15 bases in between. The DNA of the CDR3 is TGTGCCACCAGTGACTCGACAGTCCCCAACCAGCATTTT. Its translation is CATSDSTVPNQHF.

A single count supports this clone. The chain is built from TRBV4-3 and TRBJ1-4; D might be TRBD1 (5 bases). Trimming shortened V by 1 base and J by 8 bases, and 14 bases separated the two germline ends. The CDR3 contains 15 residues. In germline, CDR1 is LGHNA, CDR2 YSLEER. In DNA form, the CDR3 reads TGCGCCAGCAGCCAAGGGCTGTCGGGGCTCGAAAAACTGTTTTTT. This encodes CASSQGLSGLEKLFF.

The rearrangement links TRBV24-1 to TRBJ1-5, with D maybe TRBD1 (6 bases). Trimming took off 4 bases at V and 7 bases at J, with 13 bases between the two ends. The CDR3 has 14 amino acids. CDR1 is KGHDR, CDR2 SFDVKD, per germline. CDR3 DNA: TGTGCCACCAGTGAATCGGACAGAAGGCAGCCCCAGCATTTT. Its protein is CATSESDRRQPQHF.

This chain connects TRBV6-5 to TRBJ2-1; 9 nucleotides match TRBD1. The germline V gene has CDR1 MNHEY and CDR2 SVGAGI. This CDR3 is built from 15 residues. V was clipped by 7 bases and J by 8 bases; unmatched bases: 12. The CDR3 sequence is CASTFGQGPRDEQFF. Written as DNA, the CDR3 is TGTGCCAGCACCTTTGGACAGGGGCCTAGGGATGAGCAGTTCTTC.

This rearrangement joins TRBV6-5 to TRBJ1-5, with D possibly TRBD1 on 6 matching bases. Germline CDR1 reads MNHEY; CDR2 reads SVGAGI. The V gene lost 6 bases and the J gene lost 7 bases, with 16 bases spanning the gap. The CDR3 consists of 14 residues. CDR3 DNA sequence: TGTGCCAGCAGGAGGGGGGGAGACGGACAGCCCCAGCATTTT. Its translation: CASRRGGDGQPQHF.

The CDR3: CASSDNSNYGYTF. The CDR3 DNA reads TGTGCCAGCAGTGATAACAGTAACTATGGCTACACCTTC. This sequence joins TRBV2 and TRBJ1-2, with D uncertain. The CDR3 is 13 amino acids. Germline lookup yields CDR1 SNHLY and CDR2 FYNNEI. V lost 3 bases to trimming and J lost 1 base, with 6 bases between them.

Turning to this clone: Other DNA sequences in the same sample also yield this CDR3. The chain employs TRBV18 and TRBJ1-4; TRBD1 matches 8 bases. Trimming removed 4 bases from V and 2 bases from J; junction bases left unmatched: 0. The CDR3 loop spans 14 amino acids. Germline V gene lookup returns CDR1 KGHSH and CDR2 LQKENI. CDR3 protein: CASSRQGTNEKLFF. Written as DNA, the CDR3 is TGTGCCAGCTCACGACAGGGGACTAATGAAAAACTGTTTTTT.